This T cell receptor (beta chain) originates from a study of blood T cell repertoires in COVID-19. Study-wide background: Sites in the United States, Italy and Spain provided acute and convalescent COVID-19 samples. T cells, B-cell-depleted T cells, or PBMCs supplied cDNA or gDNA.

In the authors' workflow: Reference gene primer amplification yielded estimated nucleated cell counts. Produced via immunoSEQ multiplex PCR; TCRdb's table is partial and in-frame only. V and J calls plus clone size are reproduced from that table; the DNA served to infer D and trimming. Altogether over 15,000 clones are present, around 80% being singletons, with the ten largest covering about 15%. This clone was detected a few times. Germline-derived CDR1 and CDR2 are SGHRS and YFSETQ. CDR3 length equals 15 residues. Trimming cost V 0 bases and J 2 bases, with 12 bases left between them. The sequence was collected from a man aged 35 to 55 with active or convalescent COVID-19. V and J are TRBV5-1 and TRBJ2-7; the D gene is possibly TRBD2 (5 bases). The sample consisted of peripheral blood. CDR3 nucleotide sequence: TGCGCCAGCAGCTTGGGGCGGGCGACACCCTACGAGCAGTACTTC. Translating it yields CASSLGRATPYEQYF.